This T cell receptor (beta chain) was recorded in a study of T cell responses to AZD1222 COVID-19 vaccine. Whole-study results and caveats: Females made up more of the donors, who were largely white British, and clonal diversity may have come out too low. Among vaccine-associated CD4 TCRs, coverage spanned spike, with dominance at 160-218 and 743-854. Baseline seropositivity occurred in only six or seven AZD1222 recipients.

Germline CDR1 is GTSNPN and CDR2 is SVGIG (reference sequence). The CDR3 extends over 13 amino acids. Trimming cost V 5 bases and J 6 bases, with 14 bases left between them. In regard to this clone: The antigen is undetermined.

TCRdb keeps only in-frame clones here, not all; method: immunoSEQ multiplex PCR. The sample has approximately 110,000 clones, roughly 87% seen once. The rearrangement joins TRBV30 to TRBJ1-5; D gene ambiguous. This clonotype was sampled from an adult who received the AZD1222 COVID-19 vaccine. The specimen comprised peripheral blood, sampled 28 days after the second AZD1222 dose. The CDR3 bases are TGTGCCTGGGAGGGCCGACTGGGTCAGCCCCAGCATTTT. Translation gives CAWEGRLGQPQHF.